The source of this T cell receptor beta chain is a study of CD8 T cells in ankylosing spondylitis. This CDR3 contains 14 residues. Trimming took 9 bases from V and 12 from J, leaving 24 bases between them. TCRdb analysed the 5' RACE reads with MiXCR anew, one entry per CDR3 protein. Among some 250,000 distinct CDR3 sequences listed, more than 20% were seen once. The chain has TRBV12-3 or TRBV12-4 and TRBJ2-1; D assignment may be TRBD1 or TRBD2 (5 bases each). The clonotype originates from a male donor with ankylosing spondylitis or in good health (not recorded which). The specimen was blood, either unsorted or a sorted T cell fraction (not recorded which). The CDR3: CASSPWVGDEGQFF. CDR3 nucleotide sequence: TGTGCCAGTTCACCCTGGGTAGGGGACGAAGGGCAGTTCTTC.